This T cell receptor beta chain was found in a study of T cells in Graves' hyperthyroidism and ophthalmopathy. Study-wide findings and caveats: Researchers report that a 13 V-J model separated ophthalmopathy from stable hyperthyroidism. Most clonotypes expanded in thyroid above 0.001 were likewise present in blood.

Amplified TCR beta CDR3 regions derived from RNA transcripts. HTBI primers were used for first-round RT-PCR of the TCR CDR3. TCRdb itself ran the multiplex PCR reads through MiXCR, one entry per CDR3 protein. The data contain about 640,000 distinct CDR3 sequences, 45% of them singletons. This clonotype was seen only a few times. What it binds is unknown. The CDR3 consists of 14 residues. CDR1 is DFQATT, CDR2 SNEGSKA, per germline (reference sequence). Trimming pared 6 bases from V and 3 bases from J, leaving 17 bases between. The sample comprised peripheral blood or thyroid tissue (not recorded which). The chain has TRBV20-1 and TRBJ1-1, with a tentative D call TRBD1 (5 bases). This clonotype was sampled from an adult man with Graves' disease, either hyperthyroidism or ophthalmopathy (not recorded which). The CDR3 sequence: CSATKGGTYTEAFF. DNA for the CDR3: TGCAGTGCCACAAAGGGAGGGACTTACACTGAAGCTTTCTTT.